The clone carrying this T cell receptor (beta chain) was detected only a few times. Its specificity is unknown. These data belong to a study of response to subunit inactivated influenza vaccine. General study findings and limits: Only a handful of new T cells, the authors suggested, are recruited with each seasonal influenza vaccination.

MiXCR was run by TCRdb on the RT-PCR reads, yielding one entry per CDR3 protein. The repertoire holds about half a million distinct CDR3 sequences, approximately 7.1% seen once, with 10% to 15% in the top ten. The clonotype comes from a man aged 50 to 69 who received an inactivated influenza vaccine. Material: PBMCs from blood, obtained around 25 months after vaccination.

CDR3 region: CATSDTEDRAFF. The CDR3 DNA reads TGTGCCACCAGTGATACGGAAGATCGAGCTTTCTTT. The rearrangement joins TRBV24-1 to TRBJ1-1; D not certain. CDR3 size: 12 residues. Germline V CDR1 and CDR2: KGHDR, SFDVKD. Trimming removed 3 bases at V and 10 bases at J, with 11 bases between.